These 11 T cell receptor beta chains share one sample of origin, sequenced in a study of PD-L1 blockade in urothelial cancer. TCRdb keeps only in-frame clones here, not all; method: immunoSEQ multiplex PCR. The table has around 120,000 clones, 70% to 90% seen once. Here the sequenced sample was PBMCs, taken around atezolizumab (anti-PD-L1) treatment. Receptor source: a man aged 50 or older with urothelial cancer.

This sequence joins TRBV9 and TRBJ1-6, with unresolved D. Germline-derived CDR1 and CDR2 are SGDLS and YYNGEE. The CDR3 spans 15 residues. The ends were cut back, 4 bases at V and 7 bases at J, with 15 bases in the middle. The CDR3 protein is CASSPLSGANSPLHF. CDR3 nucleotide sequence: TGTGCCAGCAGCCCATTATCGGGAGCAAATTCACCCCTCCACTTT.

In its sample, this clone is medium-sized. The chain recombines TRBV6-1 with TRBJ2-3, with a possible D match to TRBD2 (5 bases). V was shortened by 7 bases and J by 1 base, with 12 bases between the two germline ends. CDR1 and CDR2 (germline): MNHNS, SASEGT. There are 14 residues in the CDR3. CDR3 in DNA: TGTGCCAGCAACCTCGGTAGCGGCACAGATACGCAGTATTTT. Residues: CASNLGSGTDTQYF.

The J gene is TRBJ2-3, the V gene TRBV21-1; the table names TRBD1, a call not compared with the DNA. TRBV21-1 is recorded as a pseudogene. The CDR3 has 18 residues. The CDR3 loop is CASSVPGQGLSVTDTQYF. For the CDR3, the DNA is TGTGCCAGCAGCGTTCCGGGACAGGGTCTCTCCGTCACAGATACGCAGTATTTT.

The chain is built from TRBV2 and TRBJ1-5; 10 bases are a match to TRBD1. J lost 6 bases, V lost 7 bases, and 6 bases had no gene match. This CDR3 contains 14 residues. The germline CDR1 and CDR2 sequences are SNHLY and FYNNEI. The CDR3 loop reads CASMQTGGGQPQHF. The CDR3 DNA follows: TGTGCCAGCATGCAGACAGGGGGCGGTCAGCCCCAGCATTTT.

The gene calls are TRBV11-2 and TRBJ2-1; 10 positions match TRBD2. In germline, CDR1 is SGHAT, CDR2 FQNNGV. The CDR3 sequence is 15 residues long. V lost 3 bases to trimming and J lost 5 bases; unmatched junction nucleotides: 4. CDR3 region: CASSFLAGDHNEQFF. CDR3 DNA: TGTGCCAGCAGCTTTCTAGCGGGAGATCACAATGAGCAGTTCTTC.

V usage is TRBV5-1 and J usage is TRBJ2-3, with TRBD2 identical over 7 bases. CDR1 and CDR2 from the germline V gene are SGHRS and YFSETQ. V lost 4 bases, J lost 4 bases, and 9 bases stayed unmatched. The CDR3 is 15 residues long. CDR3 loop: CASSIWEGNSDTQYF. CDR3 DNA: TGCGCCAGCAGCATATGGGAGGGGAACTCAGATACGCAGTATTTT.

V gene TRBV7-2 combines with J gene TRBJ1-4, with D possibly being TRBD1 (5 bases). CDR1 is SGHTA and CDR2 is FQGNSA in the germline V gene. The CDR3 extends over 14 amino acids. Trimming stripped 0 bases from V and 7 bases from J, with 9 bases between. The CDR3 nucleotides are TGTGCCAGCAGCTTAGCAGGGGCTGGTGAAAAACTGTTTTTT. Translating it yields CASSLAGAGEKLFF.

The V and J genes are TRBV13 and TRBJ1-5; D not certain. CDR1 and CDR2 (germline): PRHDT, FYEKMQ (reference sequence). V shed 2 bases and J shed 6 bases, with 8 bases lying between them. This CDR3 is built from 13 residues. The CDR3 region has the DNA TGTGCCAGCAGCTTACGGGCGGGTCAGCCCCAGCATTTT. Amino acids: CASSLRAGQPQHF.

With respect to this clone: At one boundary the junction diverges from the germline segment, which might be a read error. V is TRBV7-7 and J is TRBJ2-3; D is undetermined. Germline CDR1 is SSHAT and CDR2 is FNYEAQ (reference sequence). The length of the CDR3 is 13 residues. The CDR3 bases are TGTGCTAGCAGCCGCGTCCTAGCAGATACGCAGTATTTT. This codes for CASSRVLADTQYF.

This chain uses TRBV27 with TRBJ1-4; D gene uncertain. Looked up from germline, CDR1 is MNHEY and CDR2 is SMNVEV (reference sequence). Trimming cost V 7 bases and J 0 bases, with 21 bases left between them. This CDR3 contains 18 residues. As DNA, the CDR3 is TGTGCCAGCACTTCGGGGAGGGAACCAGTTGCAACTAATGAAAAACTGTTTTTT. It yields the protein CASTSGREPVATNEKLFF.

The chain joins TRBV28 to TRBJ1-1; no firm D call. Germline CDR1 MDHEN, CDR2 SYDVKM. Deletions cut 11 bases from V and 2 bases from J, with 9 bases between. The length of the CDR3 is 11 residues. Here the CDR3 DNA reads TGTGCCGCGGGGTACAACACTGAAGCTTTCTTT. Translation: CAAGYNTEAFF.